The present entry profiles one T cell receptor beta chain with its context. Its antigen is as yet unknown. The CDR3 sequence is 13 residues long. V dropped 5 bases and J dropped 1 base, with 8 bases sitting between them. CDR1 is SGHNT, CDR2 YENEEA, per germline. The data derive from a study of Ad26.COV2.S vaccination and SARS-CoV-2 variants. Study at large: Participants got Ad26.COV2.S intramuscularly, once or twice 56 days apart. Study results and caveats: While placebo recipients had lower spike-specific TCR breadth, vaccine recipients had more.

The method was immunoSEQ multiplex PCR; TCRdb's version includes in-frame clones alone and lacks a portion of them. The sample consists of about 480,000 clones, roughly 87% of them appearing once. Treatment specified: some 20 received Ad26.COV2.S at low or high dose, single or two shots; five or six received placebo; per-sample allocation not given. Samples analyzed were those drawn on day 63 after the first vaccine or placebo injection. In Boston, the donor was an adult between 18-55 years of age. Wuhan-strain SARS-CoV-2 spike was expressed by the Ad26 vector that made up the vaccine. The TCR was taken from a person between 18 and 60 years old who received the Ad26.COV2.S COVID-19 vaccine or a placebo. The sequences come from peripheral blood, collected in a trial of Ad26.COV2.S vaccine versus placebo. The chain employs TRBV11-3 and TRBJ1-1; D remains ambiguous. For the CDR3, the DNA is TGTGCCAGCAGCGAAGAAGAGAACACTGAAGCTTTCTTT. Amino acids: CASSEEENTEAFF.